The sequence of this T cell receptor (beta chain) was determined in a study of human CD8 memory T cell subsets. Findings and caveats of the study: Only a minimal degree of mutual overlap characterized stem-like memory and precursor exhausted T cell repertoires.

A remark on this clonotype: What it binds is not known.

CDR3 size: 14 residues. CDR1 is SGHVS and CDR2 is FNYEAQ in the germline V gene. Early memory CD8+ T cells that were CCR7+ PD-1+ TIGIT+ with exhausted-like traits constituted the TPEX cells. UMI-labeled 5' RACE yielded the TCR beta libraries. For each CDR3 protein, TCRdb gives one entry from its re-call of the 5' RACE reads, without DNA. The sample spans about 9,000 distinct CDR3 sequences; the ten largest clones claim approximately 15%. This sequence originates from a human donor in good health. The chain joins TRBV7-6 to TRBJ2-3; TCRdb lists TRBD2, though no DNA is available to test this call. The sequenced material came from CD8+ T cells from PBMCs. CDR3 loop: CASSKRGSTDTQYF.